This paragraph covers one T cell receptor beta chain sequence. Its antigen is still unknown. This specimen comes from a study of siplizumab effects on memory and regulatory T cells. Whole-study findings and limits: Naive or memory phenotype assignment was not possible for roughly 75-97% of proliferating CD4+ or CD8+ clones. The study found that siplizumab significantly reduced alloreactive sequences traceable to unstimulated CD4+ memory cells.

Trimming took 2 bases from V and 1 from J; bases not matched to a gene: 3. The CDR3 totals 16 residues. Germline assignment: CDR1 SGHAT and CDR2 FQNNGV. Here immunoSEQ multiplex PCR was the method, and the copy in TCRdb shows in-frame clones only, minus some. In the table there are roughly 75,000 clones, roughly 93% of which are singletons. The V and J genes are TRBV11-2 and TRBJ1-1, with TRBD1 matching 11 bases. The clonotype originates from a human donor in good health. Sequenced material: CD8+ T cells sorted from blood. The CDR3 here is CASSLRTGGSNTEAFF. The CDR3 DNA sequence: TGTGCCAGCAGCTTAAGGACAGGGGGCTCGAACACTGAAGCTTTCTTT. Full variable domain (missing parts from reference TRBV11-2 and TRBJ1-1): EAGVAQSPRYKIIEKRQSVAFWCNPISGHATLYWYQQILGQGPKLLIQFQNNGVVDDSQLPKDRFSAERLKGVDSTLKIQPAKLEDSAVYLCASSLRTGGSNTEAFFGQGTRLTVV.